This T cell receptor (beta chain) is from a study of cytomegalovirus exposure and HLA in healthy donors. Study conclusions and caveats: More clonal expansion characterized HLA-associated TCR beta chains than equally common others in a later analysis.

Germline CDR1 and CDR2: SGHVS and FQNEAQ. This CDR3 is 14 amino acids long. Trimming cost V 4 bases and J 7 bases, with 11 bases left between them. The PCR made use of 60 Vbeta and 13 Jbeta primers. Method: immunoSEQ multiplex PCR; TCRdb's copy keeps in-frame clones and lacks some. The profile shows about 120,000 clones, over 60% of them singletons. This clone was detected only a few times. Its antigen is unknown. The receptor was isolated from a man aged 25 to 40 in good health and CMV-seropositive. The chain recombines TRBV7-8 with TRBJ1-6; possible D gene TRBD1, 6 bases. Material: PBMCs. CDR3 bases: TGTGCCAGCAGCTCCAGGGGAGAGAATTCACCCCTCCACTTT. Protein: CASSSRGENSPLHF. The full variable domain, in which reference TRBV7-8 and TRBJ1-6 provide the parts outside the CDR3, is GAGVSQSPRYKVAKRGQDVALRCDPISGHVSLFWYQQALGQGPEFLTYFQNEAQLDKSGLPSDRFFAERPEGSVSTLKIQRTQQEDSAVYLCASSSRGENSPLHFGNGTRLTVT.